This passage covers 27 T cell receptor beta chains from one sample sequenced in a study of blood T cell repertoires in COVID-19. The method was immunoSEQ multiplex PCR; TCRdb's version includes in-frame clones alone and lacks a portion of them. Found here are about 99,000 clones, roughly 83% of them singletons; the top ten hold 2.5% to 3.5%. Sequencing used peripheral blood. These receptors came from a woman over 75 with active or convalescent COVID-19.

The chain links TRBV30 to TRBJ1-4; D perhaps matches TRBD1 (5 bases). Germline CDR1 and CDR2: GTSNPN and SVGIG (reference sequence). V was pared by 0 bases and J by 8 bases, with 7 bases between. The CDR3 covers 12 residues. For the CDR3, the DNA is TGTGCCTGGAGTGTAAACAGGGAAAAACTGTTTTTT. This gives the protein CAWSVNREKLFF.

V is TRBV18 and J is TRBJ2-2; no clear D gene. Per the germline V gene, CDR1 is KGHSH and CDR2 is LQKENI. This CDR3 comprises 14 residues. Trimming pared 2 bases from V and 0 bases from J, leaving 4 bases between. The CDR3 is CASSPGANTGELFF. The CDR3 DNA sequence: TGTGCCAGCTCACCAGGAGCGAACACCGGGGAGCTGTTTTTT.

This chain links TRBV30 with TRBJ2-5; 11 bases are a match to TRBD1. The CDR3 consists of 14 residues. Germline V lookup: CDR1 GTSNPN, CDR2 SVGIG (reference sequence). With 3 bases clipped from V and 2 bases from J, the junction kept 2 bases outside the gene matches. The CDR3 reads CAWRGTGGQETQYF. CDR3 coding DNA: TGTGCCTGGAGAGGGACAGGGGGTCAAGAGACCCAGTACTTC.

The genes are TRBV5-4 and TRBJ1-2, with TRBD1 matching 7 bases. CDR3 size: 12 residues. V trimming: 6 bases; J trimming: 10 bases; junction bases outside the gene matches: 9. Germline lookup yields CDR1 SGHNT and CDR2 YYREEE (reference sequence). The chain's CDR3 is CASTFRGQHYTF. For the CDR3, the DNA is TGTGCCAGCACATTCCGGGGACAGCACTACACCTTC.

This chain links TRBV9 with TRBJ1-1; possibly TRBD1 for D (5 bases). The CDR3 spans 15 residues. Trimming removed 4 bases from V and 1 base from J, with 14 bases in between. CDR1 and CDR2 (germline): SGDLS, YYNGEE. The CDR3 spells CASSTRDRPNTEAFF. The CDR3, as DNA: TGTGCCAGCAGCACCAGAGACAGACCGAACACTGAAGCTTTCTTT.

V and J are TRBV6-5 and TRBJ2-7, with 8 positions matching TRBD1. CDR1 MNHEY and CDR2 SVGAGI come from the germline V gene. The V gene end was trimmed by 7 bases and the J gene end by 3 bases; junction bases not matched to a gene: 11. The CDR3 length is 15 residues. CDR3 nucleotides: TGTGCCAGCACGAGAACCCGGGACAGGAGCTACGAGCAGTACTTC. Protein: CASTRTRDRSYEQYF.

The CDR3 nucleotides read TGTGCCAGCAGCTTGGCCCCGCCGGGACAGGGATTATCTGGGGCCAACGTCCTGACTTTC. As protein: CASSLAPPGQGLSGANVLTF. The V and J genes are TRBV5-5 and TRBJ2-6; 9 positions match TRBD1. J was trimmed by 1 base and V by 0 bases; bases with no gene match: 11. The germline V gene encodes CDR1 SGHKS and CDR2 YYEKEE (reference sequence). This CDR3 has 20 residues.

This clone has just a few counts. The CDR3 protein is CASSPVGASGADTQYF. The CDR3 DNA sequence: TGTGCCAGCAGCCCCGTTGGGGCTAGCGGGGCCGATACGCAGTATTTT. The chain has TRBV13 and TRBJ2-3, with TRBD2 identical over 9 bases. The J segment lost 6 bases and the V segment lost 5 bases, leaving 12 bases of the junction unmatched. The germline gives CDR1 PRHDT, CDR2 FYEKMQ (reference sequence). The CDR3 is 16 amino acids.

The chain uses TRBV19 and TRBJ1-2; the D gene is possibly TRBD1 (6 bases). The CDR3 consists of 13 residues. The germline V gene encodes CDR1 LNHDA and CDR2 SQIVND (reference sequence). Trimming took 6 bases from V and 7 from J, leaving 15 bases between them. CDR3: CASRQDRLSGYTF. The CDR3 DNA sequence: TGTGCCAGTAGACAGGACAGATTGAGTGGCTACACCTTC.

The chain joins TRBV9 to TRBJ1-1; the match to TRBD1 covers 10 bases. The CDR3 is made up of 15 amino acids. The V segment lost 5 bases and the J segment 4 bases; nucleotides outside the gene matches: 8. From germline, CDR1 is SGDLS and CDR2 YYNGEE. CDR3 DNA: TGTGCCAGCAGGAGACAGGGGGCGCAGGGCACTGAAGCTTTCTTT. Amino acid sequence: CASRRQGAQGTEAFF.

The chain couples TRBV5-1 to TRBJ1-1; TRBD1 agrees at 7 bases. J lost 3 bases, V lost 4 bases, and 6 bases had no gene match. The CDR3 has 14 residues. The germline CDR1 and CDR2 sequences are SGHRS and YFSETQ. CDR3: CASSRQGSDTEAFF. The CDR3 DNA is TGCGCCAGCAGCCGACAGGGAAGTGACACTGAAGCTTTCTTT.

The chain joins TRBV19 to TRBJ1-3; a weak D match, TRBD1 (5 bases). This CDR3 spans 15 amino acids. In germline, CDR1 is LNHDA, CDR2 SQIVND (reference sequence). Trimming took 5 bases from V and 3 from J, leaving 14 bases between them. This chain's CDR3 is CASSDFRGNGNTIYF. The CDR3 nucleotides read TGTGCCAGTAGTGACTTCCGGGGGAATGGAAACACCATATATTTT.

This chain connects TRBV20-1 to TRBJ1-6; D not resolved. This CDR3 spans 17 amino acids. Between the trimmed V and J ends, which lost 3 bases and 1 base, there was a span of 16 bases. The germline V gene has CDR1 DFQATT and CDR2 SNEGSKA (reference sequence). CDR3 amino acids: CSASSPGPESYNSPLHF. CDR3 coding DNA: TGCAGTGCTAGTAGTCCCGGTCCCGAGTCCTATAATTCACCCCTCCACTTT.

V and J are TRBV20-1 and TRBJ2-5; 8 nucleotides match TRBD1. V lost 3 bases, J lost 0 bases, and 6 bases stayed unmatched. The CDR3 spans 15 residues. In germline, CDR1 is DFQATT, CDR2 SNEGSKA (reference sequence). The CDR3 protein is CSASGQGDYQETQYF. Here the CDR3 DNA reads TGCAGTGCTAGTGGACAGGGCGATTACCAAGAGACCCAGTACTTC.

CDR3 sequence: CASSPMGPDTQYF. CDR3 in DNA: TGTGCCAGCTCACCGATGGGCCCAGATACGCAGTATTTT. The chain has TRBV18 and TRBJ2-3; D is ambiguous. Germline V gene lookup returns CDR1 KGHSH and CDR2 LQKENI. The CDR3 has 13 amino acids. Trimming cost V 3 bases and J 4 bases, with 8 bases left between them.

This clone was recorded a few times. The V call is TRBV28, the J call TRBJ2-7, with no clear D. Trimming cost V 4 bases and J 5 bases, with 6 bases left between them. Germline loops: CDR1 MDHEN, CDR2 SYDVKM. The CDR3 has 11 residues. CDR3 region: CASSSEDEQYF. In DNA form, the CDR3 reads TGTGCCAGCAGTTCCGAGGACGAGCAGTACTTC.

The rearrangement uses TRBV28 and TRBJ1-2; D gene uncertain. The CDR3 has 14 amino acids. Germline CDR1 is MDHEN and CDR2 is SYDVKM. Trimming removed 2 bases from V and 4 bases from J, with 11 bases in between. The CDR3 DNA follows: TGTGCCAGCAGTTTAGGTGCAGGCTTCTATGGCTACACCTTC. It is translated as CASSLGAGFYGYTF.

This clone has a single count. The chain uses TRBV5-1 and TRBJ2-1; 8 positions match TRBD1. The CDR3 totals 15 residues. J gave up 4 bases and V 3 bases, and 6 bases lay outside the gene matches. Germline CDR1 reads SGHRS; CDR2 reads YFSETQ. The CDR3 is CASSSGQGRYNEQFF. The CDR3 DNA sequence: TGCGCCAGCAGCTCAGGACAGGGAAGGTACAATGAGCAGTTCTTC.

The rearrangement links TRBV5-1 to TRBJ1-4, with 7 positions matching TRBD1. The J segment lost 10 bases and the V segment lost 0 bases, leaving 6 bases of the junction unmatched. Germline lookup yields CDR1 SGHRS and CDR2 YFSETQ. The CDR3 sequence is 14 residues long. The CDR3 DNA reads as TGCGCCAGCAGCTTGGCCGGACAGGAGGGAAAACTGTTTTTT. Its protein product is CASSLAGQEGKLFF. Full variable domain (outside the CDR3, taken from reference TRBV5-1 and TRBJ1-4): KAGVTQTPRYLIKTRGQQVTLSCSPISGHRSVSWYQQTPGQGLQFLFEYFSETQRNKGNFPGRFSGRQFSNSRSEMNVSTLELGDSALYLCASSLAGQEGKLFFGSGTQLSVL.

This clone was observed a few times. The J gene is TRBJ1-2, the V gene TRBV9, with 8 bases aligning to TRBD1. The germline gives CDR1 SGDLS, CDR2 YYNGEE. Trimming took 0 bases from V and 4 from J; bases not matched to a gene: 5. This CDR3 is built from 15 residues. CDR3 sequence (DNA): TGTGCCAGCAGCGTAGTTCCCGGACAGGGCTATGGCTACACCTTC. Its protein is CASSVVPGQGYGYTF.

The rearrangement links TRBV3-1 (or the pseudogene TRBV3-2) to TRBJ2-5, with 10 bases that match TRBD1. Trimming at V came to 5 bases and at J to 5 bases, leaving 5 bases not matched to a gene. This CDR3 region has 14 residues. Germline V CDR1 and CDR2: LGHDT, YNNKEL (reference sequence). CDR3 sequence (DNA): TGTGCCAGCAGCGGGACAGGGGCGGGGGAGACCCAGTACTTC. Translated, it gives CASSGTGAGETQYF.

The chain has TRBV2 and TRBJ2-3; a weak D match, TRBD2 (5 bases). V gave up 6 bases and J gave up 0 bases, with 13 bases separating them. The CDR3 runs to 15 residues. Germline V gives CDR1 SNHLY, CDR2 FYNNEI. The CDR3 region is CASRESRASTDTQYF. The CDR3 DNA sequence: TGTGCCAGCAGGGAGTCGAGGGCTAGCACAGATACGCAGTATTTT.

The chain recombines TRBV5-8 with TRBJ1-3, with D perhaps TRBD1 (6 bases). In germline, CDR1 is SGHTS, CDR2 YDEGEE. This CDR3 has 15 residues. V was cut by 3 bases and J by 2 bases, with 12 bases left in between. CDR3 loop: CASSSGQTTGNTIYF. DNA of the CDR3: TGTGCCAGCAGCTCCGGACAGACTACTGGAAACACCATATATTTT.

The genes are TRBV28 and TRBJ1-2; 8 bases are shared with TRBD1. CDR3 size: 14 residues. Germline CDR1 reads MDHEN; CDR2 reads SYDVKM. The V segment lost 5 bases and the J segment 5 bases; nucleotides outside the gene matches: 7. In DNA, the CDR3 is TGTGCCAGCAGTGGAGGGACAGGCAAATATGGCTACACCTTC. Amino acid sequence: CASSGGTGKYGYTF.

This chain joins TRBV13 and TRBJ2-7; the D gene is possibly TRBD1 (6 bases). V shed 6 bases and J shed 4 bases, with 25 bases lying between them. Germline loops: CDR1 PRHDT, CDR2 FYEKMQ (reference sequence). The CDR3 consists of 17 residues. CDR3 in amino acids: CASSPSTRDTDYYEQYF. The CDR3 nucleotides are TGTGCCAGCAGTCCCTCCACCCGGGACACAGATTATTACGAGCAGTACTTC.

This clone was detected a few times. This chain joins TRBV6-5 and TRBJ1-3, with D possibly being TRBD1 (6 bases). Germline CDR1 reads MNHEY; CDR2 reads SVGAGI. The CDR3 has 15 residues. V gave up 2 bases and J gave up 2 bases, with 10 bases separating them. CDR3 amino acids: CASSYGGLTGNTIYF. The CDR3 DNA reads as TGTGCCAGCAGTTACGGGGGCTTAACTGGAAACACCATATATTTT.

CDR3 loop: CASRQLTGTNEKLFF. The CDR3, as DNA: TGTGCCAGCCGCCAACTGACAGGGACTAATGAAAAACTGTTTTTT. The chain is built from TRBV6-5 and TRBJ1-4; 7 nucleotides agree with TRBD1. CDR3 size: 15 residues. J gave up 2 bases and V 8 bases, and 8 bases lay outside the gene matches. The germline V gene encodes CDR1 MNHEY and CDR2 SVGAGI.